A selection of T cell receptor beta chains follows, all from one sample in a study of T cell responses to AZD1222 COVID-19 vaccine. Sequencing used immunoSEQ multiplex PCR; TCRdb keeps in-frame clones, though not all of them. The sample lists about 120,000 clones, roughly 90% seen once, with 6% to 9% in the top ten. The sequencing here drew on peripheral blood, taken 28 days after the second AZD1222 dose. These TCRs come from an adult who received the AZD1222 COVID-19 vaccine. Both conserved end residues are part of each CDR3. A D gene is named only where the DNA matches it firmly. Where a row states a size, it is once, few, many or the class of an expanded clone; other rows omit it.

abundance: NA; j_gene: TRBJ1-2; d_gene: TRBD1; len: 15; v_gene: TRBV7-8; CDR3nt: TGTGCCAGCAGCTTGTGGACAGGGAATAACTATGGCTACACCTTC; CDR3aa: CASSLWTGNNYGYTF
abundance: few; j_gene: TRBJ2-1; d_gene: TRBD1; len: 13; v_gene: TRBV2; CDR3nt: TGTGCCAGCAAGGGACAGGGGGGGAATGAGCAGTTCTTC; CDR3aa: CASKGQGGNEQFF
abundance: NA; j_gene: TRBJ1-2; d_gene: TRBD1; len: 16; v_gene: TRBV5-1; CDR3nt: TGCGCCAGCAGCTTGGACAGGGGAGTGATGTTTGATGGCTACACCTTC; CDR3aa: CASSLDRGVMFDGYTF
abundance: NA; j_gene: TRBJ1-5; d_gene: NA; len: 14; v_gene: TRBV27; CDR3nt: TGTGCCAGCAGTTTGGAAGGGGCCCTCGGCCCCCAGCATTTT; CDR3aa: CASSLEGALGPQHF
abundance: NA; j_gene: TRBJ2-3; d_gene: NA; len: 16; v_gene: TRBV4-1; CDR3nt: TGCGCCAGCAGCCAGACTGGTGGGACCGTCACAGATACGCAGTATTTT; CDR3aa: CASSQTGGTVTDTQYF
abundance: NA; j_gene: TRBJ2-3; d_gene: TRBD2; len: 15; v_gene: TRBV19; CDR3nt: TGTGCCAGTAGTATAGGACAGCGGGAGGGCCGGTTGCAGTATTTT; CDR3aa: CASSIGQREGRLQYF
abundance: NA; j_gene: TRBJ2-1; d_gene: TRBD2; len: 16; v_gene: TRBV18; CDR3nt: TGTGCCAGCTCCCCAAGGGTGACTAGCGGGAGGCCAATCCAGTTCTTC; CDR3aa: CASSPRVTSGRPIQFF
abundance: NA; j_gene: TRBJ2-3; d_gene: TRBD2; len: 16; v_gene: TRBV10-1; CDR3nt: TGCGCCAGCAGCAAAGCGGGGGCCGAGGGAGCAGATACGCAGTATTTT; CDR3aa: CASSKAGAEGADTQYF
abundance: once; j_gene: TRBJ2-7; d_gene: TRBD2; len: 16; v_gene: TRBV13; CDR3nt: TGTGCCAGCAGCTTCGTGGGACTAGCGGGAGACCACGAGCAGTACTTC; CDR3aa: CASSFVGLAGDHEQYF
abundance: NA; j_gene: TRBJ1-2; d_gene: TRBD1; len: 11; v_gene: TRBV28; CDR3nt: TGTGCCAGCAGCCCAGACAGGGGGTACACCTTC; CDR3aa: CASSPDRGYTF
abundance: NA; j_gene: TRBJ2-2; d_gene: NA; len: 17; v_gene: TRBV4-2; CDR3nt: TGTGCCAGCAGCCAACTATACGGGACCGTGAACACCGGGGAGCTGTTTTTT; CDR3aa: CASSQLYGTVNTGELFF
abundance: NA; j_gene: TRBJ1-1; d_gene: NA; len: 15; v_gene: TRBV3-1/TRBV3-2; CDR3nt: TGTGCCAGCAGCCAAGATTGGCAGGTGAACACTGAAGCTTTCTTT; CDR3aa: CASSQDWQVNTEAFF
abundance: NA; j_gene: TRBJ2-7; d_gene: TRBD1; len: 16; v_gene: TRBV7-9; CDR3nt: TGTGCCAGCAGCTTAGTTGGGGACAGGGGAGGCTACGAGCAGTACTTC; CDR3aa: CASSLVGDRGGYEQYF
abundance: NA; j_gene: TRBJ2-2; d_gene: TRBD2; len: 18; v_gene: TRBV9; CDR3nt: TGTGCCAGCAGCCCTACCCTGGGACTAGCGTTGAACACCGGGGAGCTGTTTTTT; CDR3aa: CASSPTLGLALNTGELFF
abundance: NA; j_gene: TRBJ1-2; d_gene: NA; len: 14; v_gene: TRBV5-6; CDR3nt: TGTGCCAGCAGCTTGGATCAGGGGAACTATGGCTACACCTTC; CDR3aa: CASSLDQGNYGYTF
abundance: NA; j_gene: TRBJ2-1; d_gene: TRBD2; len: 14; v_gene: TRBV7-8; CDR3nt: TGTGCCAGCAGCCAGACTAGCGTCCACAATGAGCAGTTCTTC; CDR3aa: CASSQTSVHNEQFF